These 11 T cell receptor beta chains originate from one sample sequenced in a study of T cell responses to AZD1222 COVID-19 vaccine. Using immunoSEQ multiplex PCR, the repertoire was profiled, and TCRdb retains in-frame clones only, with some absent. The sample includes tens of thousands of clones, approximately 85% of them seen just once. The sample was peripheral blood, taken 28 days after the second AZD1222 dose. Every receptor here comes from an adult who received the AZD1222 COVID-19 vaccine.

A single count supports this clone. The chain joins TRBV5-1 to TRBJ2-2, with D possibly matching TRBD1 (6 bases). CDR1 and CDR2 (germline): SGHRS, YFSETQ. The CDR3 sequence is 15 residues long. V lost 3 bases and J 4 bases, leaving 13 bases between the germline ends. Here the CDR3 DNA reads TGCGCCAGCAGCTGGGGGACATTAGGCACCGGGGAGCTGTTTTTT. This sequence encodes CASSWGTLGTGELFF.

The chain has TRBV2 and TRBJ2-1; no clear D gene. CDR1 and CDR2 (germline): SNHLY, FYNNEI. The CDR3 is made up of 13 amino acids. Deletions cut 1 base from V and 6 bases from J, with 7 bases between. The CDR3 bases are TGTGCCAGCAGTGAAGAGGCGATCAATGAGCAGTTCTTC. Protein: CASSEEAINEQFF.

In its sample, this clone was seen once. The rearrangement uses TRBV9 and TRBJ2-7, with 7 nucleotides matching TRBD1. V trimming: 4 bases; J trimming: 5 bases; junction bases outside the gene matches: 9. The length of the CDR3 is 14 residues. Per the germline V gene, CDR1 is SGDLS and CDR2 is YYNGEE. The CDR3 is CASSPITGDHEQYF. For the CDR3, the DNA is TGTGCCAGCAGCCCAATTACAGGGGACCACGAGCAGTACTTC.

V is TRBV19 and J is TRBJ1-1; D perhaps matches TRBD1 (5 bases). CDR1 is LNHDA and CDR2 is SQIVND in the germline V gene (reference sequence). The V and J ends lost 6 bases and 0 bases respectively, with 14 bases between them. This CDR3 contains 15 residues. The DNA for the CDR3 is TGTGCCAGTAGACCAACCGGGACGGTGAACACTGAAGCTTTCTTT. The encoded protein is CASRPTGTVNTEAFF.

This CDR3 is CASSEYNGGFQPQHF. CDR3 sequence (DNA): TGCGCCAGCAGTGAGTATAATGGGGGCTTTCAGCCCCAGCATTTT. The chain links TRBV10-2 to TRBJ1-5, with a tentative D call TRBD1 (6 bases). Trimming removed 1 base at V and 6 bases at J, with 13 bases between. The length of the CDR3 is 15 residues. Germline values: CDR1 WSHSY, CDR2 SAAADI.

The chain is built from TRBV5-1 and TRBJ2-2, with D possibly being TRBD2 (5 bases). V was shortened by 5 bases and J by 4 bases, with 6 bases between the two germline ends. Germline values: CDR1 SGHRS, CDR2 YFSETQ. The CDR3 sequence is 12 residues long. CDR3 sequence (DNA): TGCGCCAGCAGGGAGGCCACCGGGGAGCTGTTTTTT. Translated: CASREATGELFF.

The chain carries TRBV10-3 and TRBJ1-2; 7 bases are shared with TRBD1. CDR1 is ENHRY, CDR2 SYGVKD, per germline. Trimming took 9 bases from V and 4 from J; bases not matched to a gene: 11. The CDR3 is made up of 14 amino acids. The CDR3 region has the DNA TGTGCCATGACGGACAGGCCCGGATCCTATGGCTACACCTTC. Encoded protein: CAMTDRPGSYGYTF.

This chain connects TRBV7-9 to TRBJ2-2, with D possibly being TRBD1 (5 bases). CDR1 and CDR2 (germline): SEHNR, FQNEAQ (reference sequence). Trimming took off 5 bases at V and 0 bases at J, with 13 bases between the two ends. The CDR3 has 16 residues. The CDR3 region has the DNA TGTGCCAGCAGCATCGATACAGGAGCGAACACCGGGGAGCTGTTTTTT. This gives the protein CASSIDTGANTGELFF.

The V and J genes are TRBV4-2 and TRBJ1-5; 7 bases agree with TRBD1. V was clipped by 4 bases and J by 5 bases; unmatched bases: 8. The CDR3 length is 15 residues. Germline CDR1 reads LGHNA; CDR2 reads YNFKEQ. The CDR3, as DNA: TGTGCCAGCAGCCTAAACGGCAGGGGGGATCAGCCCCAGCATTTT. Protein sequence: CASSLNGRGDQPQHF.

The CDR3 loop reads CASSLLQSDTQYF. CDR3 bases: TGTGCCAGCAGCCTACTCCAGTCAGATACGCAGTATTTT. This rearrangement joins TRBV7-9 to TRBJ2-3; the D is unclear. V gave up 5 bases and J gave up 4 bases, with 10 bases separating them. The CDR3 runs 13 residues. CDR1 and CDR2 (germline): SEHNR, FQNEAQ (reference sequence). Full variable domain (missing parts from reference TRBV7-9 and TRBJ2-3): DTGVSQNPRHKITKRGQNVTFRCDPISEHNRLYWYRQTLGQGPEFLTYFQNEAQLEKSRLLSDRFSAERPKGSFSTLEIQRTEQGDSAMYLCASSLLQSDTQYFGPGTRLTVL.

The V gene is TRBV29-1, the J gene TRBJ2-5, with D possibly called TRBD1 or TRBD2 (5 bases each). Trimming took off 3 bases at V and 0 bases at J, with 11 bases between the two ends. CDR1 is SQVTM, CDR2 ANQGSEA, per germline. This CDR3 contains 14 residues. CDR3 in DNA: TGCAGCGTTGACACCGGGACGGACCAAGAGACCCAGTACTTC. It yields the protein CSVDTGTDQETQYF.